The 30 T cell receptor beta chains presented below share a single source sample, sequenced in a study of cytomegalovirus exposure and HLA in healthy donors (TCRdb year 2017). Library construction relied on the immunoSEQ multiplex PCR assay. For the multiplex PCR, a mixture combining 60 forward primers for TCR Vbeta segments and 13 reverse primers for TCR Jbeta segments was used. TCRdb stores this immuneACCESS table with in-frame sequences only. Part of the clones is absent; in the studies checked, under half of the shortfall reflects unresolved V genes, and no reason is known for the rest. The sample yields about 85,000 clones; under 90% were counted once. Together, the top ten hold 32% of the sample. The source material was PBMCs. Receptors were obtained from a middle-aged man in good health and CMV-seropositive.

The chain recombines TRBV19 with TRBJ1-2; TRBD1 is a possible D gene (6 bases). CDR1 is LNHDA and CDR2 is SQIVND in the germline V gene (reference sequence). The CDR3 consists of 12 residues. V was cut by 1 base and J by 7 bases, with 7 bases left in between. Written as DNA, the CDR3 is TGTGCCAGTAGTATAGGAGGGGGTGGCTACACCTTC. This translates into CASSIGGGGYTF.

The CDR3, as DNA: TGTGCCAGCAGTTTTCTAGCGTCTGAGCAGTACTTC. This gives the protein CASSFLASEQYF. The V and J genes are TRBV6-5 and TRBJ2-7; perhaps TRBD2 as D (6 bases). V lost 4 bases and J 7 bases, leaving 11 bases between the germline ends. Germline CDR1 MNHEY, CDR2 SVGAGI. The CDR3 contains 12 residues.

The chain is built from TRBV7-2 and TRBJ2-3, with 15 positions matching TRBD2. V shed 3 bases and J 13 bases; nucleotides not matched to a gene: 5. Looked up from germline, CDR1 is SGHTA and CDR2 is FQGNSA. The CDR3 is 14 residues long. The CDR3 here is CASSLGLAGGNEYF. The CDR3 DNA reads as TGTGCCAGCAGCTTGGGACTAGCGGGAGGTAATGAGTATTTT.

The J gene is TRBJ1-1, the V gene TRBV7-2, with D uncertain. Germline lookup yields CDR1 SGHTA and CDR2 FQGNSA. The V gene lost 5 bases and the J gene lost 7 bases, with 11 bases spanning the gap. The CDR3 is 12 amino acids. CDR3 coding DNA: TGTGCCAGCAGCATCACTCGGGGTGAAGCTTTCTTT. Its protein product is CASSITRGEAFF.

The table lists this clone with a count of one. The genes are TRBV5-1 and TRBJ2-1, with 12 bases identical to TRBD2. CDR1 is SGHRS, CDR2 YFSETQ, per germline. J lost 4 bases, V lost 2 bases, and 7 bases had no gene match. The length of the CDR3 is 17 residues. The CDR3 DNA is TGCGCCAGCAGCTTCACTAGCGGGAGGTTATCGTACAATGAGCAGTTCTTC. Its protein is CASSFTSGRLSYNEQFF.

The V call is TRBV30, the J call TRBJ2-7; 11 positions agree with TRBD2. The germline CDR1 and CDR2 sequences are GTSNPN and SVGIG (reference sequence). This CDR3 spans 14 amino acids. Trimming took 2 bases from V and 6 from J; bases not matched to a gene: 6. Written as DNA, the CDR3 is TGTGCCTGGAGTCGACTAGCGGGGAAGATCGAGCAGTACTTC. This codes for CAWSRLAGKIEQYF.

Details on this clone: Other DNA sequences in the same sample also yield this CDR3. CDR3 coding DNA: TGTGCCAGCAGTGGACTAGCGGGGAGCTACGAGCAGTACTTC. The encoded protein is CASSGLAGSYEQYF. V usage is TRBV6-5 and J usage is TRBJ2-7; 12 positions match TRBD2. The CDR3 totals 14 residues. With V trimmed by 5 bases and J by 3 bases, 2 bases remained unmatched. Germline lookup yields CDR1 MNHEY and CDR2 SVGAGI.

This chain connects TRBV30 to TRBJ1-5; D might be TRBD1 (6 bases). Germline V gives CDR1 GTSNPN, CDR2 SVGIG (reference sequence). The CDR3 sequence is 14 residues long. Deletions cut 0 bases from V and 9 bases from J, with 15 bases between. CDR3 residues: CAWSVGQGPMPQHF. CDR3 DNA sequence: TGTGCCTGGAGTGTTGGCCAGGGGCCTATGCCCCAGCATTTT.

The V and J genes are TRBV7-8 and TRBJ2-1; no clear D gene. The CDR3 loop spans 13 amino acids. The V end lost 5 bases, the J end lost 5 bases, and 10 bases lay between the germline ends. The germline V gene has CDR1 SGHVS and CDR2 FQNEAQ. CDR3 sequence: CASSTQMHNEQFF. Written as DNA, the CDR3 is TGTGCCAGCAGCACCCAGATGCACAATGAGCAGTTCTTC.

The V call is TRBV5-1, the J call TRBJ1-1, with 7 positions matching TRBD1. The CDR3 is made up of 16 amino acids. The germline CDR1 and CDR2 sequences are SGHRS and YFSETQ. V was clipped by 1 base and J by 4 bases; unmatched bases: 10. The CDR3 reads CASSLSLGRGVTEAFF. DNA of the CDR3: TGCGCCAGCAGCTTGAGTCTGGGCAGGGGGGTCACTGAAGCTTTCTTT.

The rearrangement links TRBV18 to TRBJ2-7, with 11 bases aligning to TRBD2. With V trimmed by 3 bases and J by 3 bases, 7 bases remained unmatched. The CDR3 is 16 amino acids. The germline V gene encodes CDR1 KGHSH and CDR2 LQKENI. The CDR3 region is CASSPGLAALNYEQYF. CDR3 DNA sequence: TGTGCCAGCTCACCGGGACTAGCGGCTTTAAACTACGAGCAGTACTTC.

V is TRBV19 and J is TRBJ2-3; 8 positions agree with TRBD2. The CDR3 is 16 amino acids. The J segment lost 5 bases and the V segment lost 0 bases, leaving 7 bases of the junction unmatched. Germline loops: CDR1 LNHDA, CDR2 SQIVND (reference sequence). CDR3 loop: CASSIELADQEDTQYF. DNA for the CDR3: TGTGCCAGTAGTATAGAACTAGCGGACCAAGAAGATACGCAGTATTTT.

The V call is TRBV7-2, the J call TRBJ2-7; 10 nucleotides line up with TRBD2. Germline CDR1 reads SGHTA; CDR2 reads FQGNSA. Trimming cost V 1 base and J 1 base; bases outside gene matches: 4. This CDR3 comprises 16 residues. Here the CDR3 reads CASSLEASGSSYEQYF. In nucleotides, the CDR3 is TGTGCCAGCAGCTTAGAAGCTAGCGGGAGTTCCTACGAGCAGTACTTC.

Remarks on this clone: This specimen includes other DNA sequences encoding the same CDR3. The chain has TRBV2 and TRBJ1-5; TRBD1 matches 8 bases. Germline V lookup: CDR1 SNHLY, CDR2 FYNNEI. The V segment lost 5 bases and the J segment 4 bases; nucleotides outside the gene matches: 4. This CDR3 comprises 14 residues. The CDR3: CASSRTGRNQPQHF. DNA of the CDR3: TGTGCCAGCAGTAGGACAGGGAGAAATCAGCCCCAGCATTTT.

The V gene is TRBV25-1, the J gene TRBJ1-1, with a possible D match to TRBD1 (6 bases). The CDR3 consists of 15 residues. From germline, CDR1 is MGHDK and CDR2 SYGVNS. Trimming removed 2 bases at V and 1 base at J, with 11 bases between. The CDR3 DNA is TGTGCCAGCAGTGAAACAGGGCGGTGGAACACTGAAGCTTTCTTT. Its translation: CASSETGRWNTEAFF.

For the CDR3, the DNA is TGTGCCAGTAGTATTGGGGGGACAGGCGCGGGGGAGCAGTACTTC. Translating gives CASSIGGTGAGEQYF. J is TRBJ2-7 and V is TRBV19; 8 bases agree with TRBD1. The germline V gene encodes CDR1 LNHDA and CDR2 SQIVND (reference sequence). J lost 7 bases, V lost 3 bases, and 11 bases had no gene match. CDR3 length: 15 amino acids.

The chain carries TRBV2 and TRBJ1-5, with TRBD1 identical over 9 bases. This CDR3 spans 18 amino acids. Trimming at V came to 2 bases and at J to 6 bases, leaving 14 bases not matched to a gene. Germline CDR1 reads SNHLY; CDR2 reads FYNNEI. The CDR3 coding sequence is TGTGCCAGCAGTGAATTTAGAGGGGTACAGGGGGCGGGTCAGCCCCAGCATTTT. Translated: CASSEFRGVQGAGQPQHF.

This sequence joins TRBV9 and TRBJ2-2; TRBD2 matches 7 bases. This CDR3 is built from 15 residues. V was clipped by 8 bases and J by 2 bases; unmatched bases: 9. Germline CDR1 SGDLS, CDR2 YYNGEE. For the CDR3, the DNA is TGTGCCAGGTTAGCGGGCCTCCTTAACACCGGGGAGCTGTTTTTT. Its translation is CARLAGLLNTGELFF.

This clone was seen a handful of times. The chain combines TRBV5-1 with TRBJ1-4; D remains unclear. V was shortened by 1 base and J by 0 bases, with 10 bases between the two germline ends. The CDR3 has 16 residues. The germline V gene has CDR1 SGHRS and CDR2 YFSETQ. The CDR3 protein is CASSLSRLATNEKLFF. CDR3 coding DNA: TGCGCCAGCAGCTTGTCCAGACTAGCAACTAATGAAAAACTGTTTTTT.

The V and J genes are TRBV6-1 and TRBJ2-5; 9 bases are a match to TRBD2. The CDR3 is made up of 17 amino acids. After removal of 4 bases from V and 5 bases from J, the junction contained 14 bases not matched to a gene. Looked up from germline, CDR1 is MNHNS and CDR2 is SASEGT. The CDR3 sequence is CASSATRGAGGEETQYF. The CDR3 DNA sequence: TGTGCCAGCAGTGCCACCCGGGGGGCGGGAGGGGAGGAGACCCAGTACTTC.

A few counts support this clone. This chain links TRBV7-9 with TRBJ2-5, with TRBD1 as a possible D gene (6 bases). CDR3 length: 14 residues. Trimming shortened V by 6 bases and J by 4 bases, and 15 bases separated the two germline ends. Germline values: CDR1 SEHNR, CDR2 FQNEAQ (reference sequence). CDR3 bases: TGTGCCAGCAGATCACAGGGCGCCGGAGAGACCCAGTACTTC. This encodes CASRSQGAGETQYF.

This clone occurred a few times. The chain has TRBV18 and TRBJ2-2; D is unclear. The length of the CDR3 is 16 residues. Germline CDR1 is KGHSH and CDR2 is LQKENI. Trimming left V 0 bases short and J 4 bases short, with 12 bases between. The CDR3: CASSPPGQSGTGELFF. The CDR3 bases are TGTGCCAGCTCACCACCCGGTCAGTCGGGCACCGGGGAGCTGTTTTTT.

J is TRBJ1-5 and V is TRBV19; tentative D call: TRBD1 (5 bases). Germline V gene data show CDR1 as LNHDA and CDR2 as SQIVND (reference sequence). The CDR3 consists of 15 residues. Trimming cost V 10 bases and J 0 bases, with 16 bases left between them. CDR3 loop: CATAPGGYSNQPQHF. In DNA form, the CDR3 reads TGTGCCACCGCCCCGGGGGGATATAGCAATCAGCCCCAGCATTTT.

The chain has TRBV2 and TRBJ2-4; the D is unclear. There are 13 residues in the CDR3. V was clipped by 3 bases and J by 8 bases, with 11 bases between them. Germline V lookup: CDR1 SNHLY, CDR2 FYNNEI. The CDR3 DNA follows: TGTGCCAGCAGTGATGGGCAAGGCGACATTCAGTACTTC. Amino acid sequence: CASSDGQGDIQYF.

This clone has more than one count but fewer than ten. In the same sample, other DNA sequences code for this CDR3. The V gene is TRBV2, the J gene TRBJ2-1; 8 nucleotides align to TRBD1. V lost 6 bases, J lost 9 bases, and 10 bases stayed unmatched. Germline assignment: CDR1 SNHLY and CDR2 FYNNEI. This CDR3 has 14 amino acids. The CDR3 nucleotides are TGTGCCAGCAGGCCGGACAGGGACGCGGGTGAGCAGTTCTTC. It is translated as CASRPDRDAGEQFF.

This clone was found a few times. The chain combines TRBV6-5 with TRBJ2-3; a weak D match, TRBD2 (5 bases). Germline V CDR1 and CDR2: MNHEY, SVGAGI. V shed 2 bases and J shed 0 bases, with 6 bases lying between them. This CDR3 contains 14 residues. CDR3 bases: TGTGCCAGCAGTTACGGACTTAGCACAGATACGCAGTATTTT. Protein: CASSYGLSTDTQYF.

The rearrangement joins TRBV4-3 to TRBJ1-4; D possibly corresponds to TRBD1 (6 bases). Trimming pared 0 bases from V and 10 bases from J, leaving 18 bases between. This CDR3 is 16 amino acids long. In germline, CDR1 is LGHNA, CDR2 YSLEER. The CDR3 reads CASSQDGATGWGKLFF. As DNA, the CDR3 is TGCGCCAGCAGCCAAGATGGGGCGACAGGATGGGGAAAACTGTTTTTT.

The rearrangement links TRBV30 to TRBJ2-7, with D possibly matching TRBD2 (5 bases). The V gene's germline CDR1 is GTSNPN and CDR2 SVGIG (reference sequence). Trimming took off 3 bases at V and 0 bases at J, with 12 bases between the two ends. This CDR3 has 14 amino acids. The CDR3 DNA sequence: TGTGCCTGGAGCCTTTTCCGGGGCTCCTACGAGCAGTACTTC. This sequence encodes CAWSLFRGSYEQYF.

The chain has TRBV5-1 and TRBJ2-3; D is unresolved. Between the trimmed V and J ends, which lost 0 bases and 4 bases, there was a span of 3 bases. The CDR3 loop spans 12 amino acids. From germline, CDR1 is SGHRS and CDR2 YFSETQ. CDR3 DNA sequence: TGCGCCAGCAGCTTGGCGGCAGATACGCAGTATTTT. Its translation is CASSLAADTQYF.

The gene calls are TRBV5-6 and TRBJ2-1; no firm D call. Germline V lookup: CDR1 SGHDT, CDR2 YYEEEE. Trimming took off 4 bases at V and 4 bases at J, with 3 bases between the two ends. The CDR3 covers 11 residues. CDR3: CASSLYNEQFF. CDR3 nucleotides: TGTGCCAGCAGCCTATACAATGAGCAGTTCTTC.